Sequencing of this T cell receptor (beta chain) was carried out in a study of blood T cell repertoires in COVID-19. Background on the study: Italy, Spain and the United States were the sources of the convalescent and acute COVID-19 samples. T cells, B-cell-depleted T cells, or PBMCs provided the cDNA or gDNA that served as material.

Original processing methods: Reference gene primers were amplified, and this amplification served to estimate nucleated cell counts. Measured with immunoSEQ multiplex PCR; TCRdb has only the in-frame clones, and not every one. V, J and clone size are those of that table, while D and trimming were read from the DNA. The sample holds roughly 410,000 clones; roughly 86% are singletons and the top ten take about 2.1%. During active infection, Seattle patients enrolled and were then monitored through disease. The junction had 10 bases not matched to a gene; V was cut back by 2 bases and J by 5 bases. Per the germline V gene, CDR1 is SGHVS and CDR2 is FNYEAQ. This CDR3 region has 17 residues.

This sequence was found in a woman aged 55-69 years with COVID-19, enrolled during active disease. The V and J genes are TRBV7-6 and TRBJ1-5; 9 positions match TRBD1. The sample consisted of peripheral blood. CDR3 in amino acids: CASSLWSGTGWDQPQHF. CDR3 DNA sequence: TGTGCCAGCAGCTTATGGTCCGGGACAGGGTGGGATCAGCCCCAGCATTTT.